The T cell receptor beta chain described here comes from a study of cytomegalovirus exposure and HLA in healthy donors. On this clone itself: The antigen is unknown.

This table comes from immunoSEQ multiplex PCR, and its TCRdb copy is limited to in-frame clones, with some not included. Of 200,000 or so clones listed, around nine tenths were seen once; the top ten hold approximately 1.1%. Study outcomes and limitations: A list of approximately 160 TCR beta chains associated with cytomegalovirus was given.

The CDR3 is made up of 15 amino acids. Per the germline V gene, CDR1 is SGHRS and CDR2 is YFSETQ. V was cut by 3 bases and J by 1 base, with 13 bases left in between. The sequenced material came from PBMCs. The clonotype was recovered from a woman aged 18 to 35 in good health and CMV-seronegative. The chain couples TRBV5-1 to TRBJ1-1; a possible D gene is TRBD1 (5 bases). The CDR3 loop is CASSWAGGGNTEAFF. CDR3 coding DNA: TGCGCCAGCAGCTGGGCTGGCGGGGGGAACACTGAAGCTTTCTTT.